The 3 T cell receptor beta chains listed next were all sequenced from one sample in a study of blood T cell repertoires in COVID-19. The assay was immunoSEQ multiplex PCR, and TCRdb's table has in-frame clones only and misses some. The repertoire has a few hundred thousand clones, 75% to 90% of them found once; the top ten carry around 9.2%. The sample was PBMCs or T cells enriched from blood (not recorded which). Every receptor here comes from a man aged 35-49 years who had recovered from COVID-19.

The CDR3 here is CVSSGGASPTENTQYF. For the CDR3, the DNA is TGTGTATCAAGCGGGGGGGCTTCTCCTACAGAAAATACGCAGTATTTT. The V gene is TRBV30, the J gene TRBJ2-3, with 10 bases identical to TRBD2. This CDR3 is 16 amino acids long. Germline CDR1 reads GTSNPN; CDR2 reads SVGIG (reference sequence).

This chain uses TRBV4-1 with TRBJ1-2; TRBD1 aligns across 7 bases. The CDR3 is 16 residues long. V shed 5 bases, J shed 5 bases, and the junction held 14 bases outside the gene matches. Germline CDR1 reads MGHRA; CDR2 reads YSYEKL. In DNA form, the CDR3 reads TGCGCCAGCAGCGAAGGAAGGGACAGAAACCTTTATGGCTACACCTTC. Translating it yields CASSEGRDRNLYGYTF.

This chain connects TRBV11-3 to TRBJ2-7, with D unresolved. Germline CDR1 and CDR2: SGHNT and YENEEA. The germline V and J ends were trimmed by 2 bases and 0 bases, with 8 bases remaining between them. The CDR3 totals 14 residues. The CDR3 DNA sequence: TGTGCCAGCAGCTTAACTTCGAGCTCCTACGAGCAGTACTTC. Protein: CASSLTSSSYEQYF.